This T cell receptor beta chain was observed in a study of OX40 agonist ivuxolimab in advanced cancers. Study-wide background: Every 2 weeks, patients received ivuxolimab intravenously, dosed at 0.01 to 10 mg/kg. General study results and limits: There was clonal expansion of CD4+ and CD8+ blood T cells by week 6 at 0.1 to 3.0 mg/kg. Compared with CD4+, CD8+ T cells on average had more expanded clones.

V was clipped by 1 base and J by 5 bases, with 14 bases between them. In germline, CDR1 is LGHNA, CDR2 YNFKEQ. The CDR3 has 16 amino acids. Baseline was the first blood sampling point, followed by cycle 4 day 1 and cycle 7 day 1. Some clones are missing from TCRdb's copy, which holds only in-frame ones; the method was immunoSEQ multiplex PCR. The sample lists some 60,000 clones, approximately 83% occurring once. Notes on this clone: Its antigen is unknown.

The chain couples TRBV4-2 to TRBJ2-2, with a possible D match to TRBD2 (6 bases). Sequenced here: CD4+ or CD8+ T cells sorted from blood, sampled in a trial of the OX40 agonist ivuxolimab. This clonotype was obtained from an adult with an advanced solid tumor such as melanoma, head and neck, liver or kidney cancer. The CDR3 nucleotides read TGTGCCAGCAGCCAAGTAGGCCGGGACTTAACCGGGGAGCTGTTTTTT. Translating gives CASSQVGRDLTGELFF.